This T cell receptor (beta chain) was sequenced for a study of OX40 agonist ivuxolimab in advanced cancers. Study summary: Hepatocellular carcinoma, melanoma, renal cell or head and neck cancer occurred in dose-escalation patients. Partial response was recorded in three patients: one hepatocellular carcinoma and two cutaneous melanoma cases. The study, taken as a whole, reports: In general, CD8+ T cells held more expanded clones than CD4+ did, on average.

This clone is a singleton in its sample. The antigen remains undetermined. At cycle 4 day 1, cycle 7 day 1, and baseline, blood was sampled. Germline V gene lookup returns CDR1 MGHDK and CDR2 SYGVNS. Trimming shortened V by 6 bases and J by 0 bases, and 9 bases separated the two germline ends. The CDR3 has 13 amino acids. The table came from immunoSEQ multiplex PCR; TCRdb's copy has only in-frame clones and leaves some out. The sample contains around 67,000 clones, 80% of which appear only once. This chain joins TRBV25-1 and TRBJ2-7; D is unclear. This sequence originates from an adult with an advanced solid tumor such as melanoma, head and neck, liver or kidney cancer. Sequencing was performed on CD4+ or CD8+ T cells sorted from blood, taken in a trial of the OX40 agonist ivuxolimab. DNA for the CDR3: TGTGCCAGCAGGGGGTTCATCTCCTACGAGCAGTACTTC. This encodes CASRGFISYEQYF.